The 30 T cell receptor beta chains below were found in one sample sequenced in a study of T cells in Graves' hyperthyroidism and ophthalmopathy. Amplified TCR beta CDR3 regions came from RNA transcripts. RT-PCR in the first round (using the HTBI primer set) targeted the TCR CDR3. TCRdb reanalysed the multiplex PCR reads using MiXCR and keeps one entry per CDR3 protein. Among hundreds of thousands of distinct CDR3 sequences listed, roughly 14% were seen once. The material sequenced was blood. The receptors derive from a woman aged 35 to 49 with Graves' ophthalmopathy.

This clonotype was observed at least ten times. CDR3 DNA: TGTGCCAGTAGTTTCAGACAGGGGGCTCGCAATCAGCCCCAGCATTTT. Its protein is CASSFRQGARNQPQHF. This chain joins TRBV19 and TRBJ1-5; 10 nucleotides match TRBD1. The length of the CDR3 is 16 residues. V was pared by 5 bases and J by 2 bases, with 6 bases of the junction left unmatched. Germline-derived CDR1 and CDR2 are LNHDA and SQIVND (reference sequence).

The chain uses TRBV6-5 and TRBJ2-7; 9 bases fit TRBD1. This CDR3 contains 15 residues. CDR1 is MNHEY, CDR2 SVGAGI, per germline. The V gene end was trimmed by 0 bases and the J gene end by 3 bases; junction bases not matched to a gene: 3. Written as DNA, the CDR3 is TGTGCCAGCAGTTACTCCCGGGACAGGGTCTACGAGCAGTACTTC. Amino acids: CASSYSRDRVYEQYF.

This clonotype was observed many times. The chain recombines TRBV6-2 or TRBV6-3 with TRBJ2-2; 9 nucleotides agree with TRBD1. The CDR3 extends over 18 amino acids. Germline V gene lookup returns CDR1 MNHEY and CDR2 SVGEGT. With V trimmed by 2 bases and J by 1 base, 8 bases remained unmatched. The DNA of the CDR3 is TGTGCCAGCAGTTACGTGATTTGGGGACAGGGGAACACCGGGGAGCTGTTTTTT. It yields the protein CASSYVIWGQGNTGELFF.

V and J are TRBV5-5 and TRBJ2-2; TRBD1 might be the D (6 bases). This CDR3 spans 15 amino acids. V lost 3 bases and J 7 bases, leaving 16 bases between the germline ends. CDR1 is SGHKS and CDR2 is YYEKEE in the germline V gene (reference sequence). The CDR3 DNA reads as TGTGCCAGCAGCTGGACAGCCTATCTTGGCGGGGAGCTGTTTTTT. It codes for CASSWTAYLGGELFF.

The table lists this clonotype with many counts. The chain combines TRBV20-1 with TRBJ1-5; D might be TRBD1 (5 bases). With 4 bases removed from V and 4 bases from J, the gap between germline ends came to 11 bases. CDR3 length: 13 residues. Germline V gene lookup returns CDR1 DFQATT and CDR2 SNEGSKA (reference sequence). The CDR3 sequence: CSATGGPNQPQHF. In DNA form, the CDR3 reads TGCAGTGCTACCGGGGGTCCAAATCAGCCCCAGCATTTT.

The genes are TRBV7-2 and TRBJ2-7; TRBD2 aligns across 9 bases. Germline lookup yields CDR1 SGHTA and CDR2 FQGNSA. The junction had 9 bases not matched to a gene; V was cut back by 4 bases and J by 5 bases. The CDR3 consists of 15 residues. CDR3 sequence (DNA): TGTGCCAGCAGCTCTTTTAGCGGGAGCCAGGACGAGCAGTACTTC. Amino acids: CASSSFSGSQDEQYF.

This clonotype was observed many times. The chain carries TRBV24-1 and TRBJ1-2; no clear D. V shed 0 bases and J shed 8 bases, with 9 bases lying between them. The CDR3 spans 13 residues. The germline V gene has CDR1 KGHDR and CDR2 SFDVKD. This CDR3 is CATSDLWQDGYTF. CDR3 DNA: TGTGCCACCAGTGATTTGTGGCAGGACGGCTACACCTTC.

The chain uses TRBV20-1 and TRBJ1-6; D call uncertain. Germline CDR1 DFQATT, CDR2 SNEGSKA (reference sequence). The germline V and J ends were trimmed by 1 base and 11 bases, with 12 bases remaining between them. The CDR3 consists of 13 residues. The CDR3 region has the DNA TGCAGTGCTAGAGTACAGCGAGTTGCACCCCTCCACTTT. It yields the protein CSARVQRVAPLHF.

Only a few counts were recorded for this clonotype. J is TRBJ2-3 and V is TRBV11-2; D remains unclear. The CDR3 extends over 12 amino acids. The V end was cut by 5 bases, the J end by 6 bases, with 9 bases between. CDR1 and CDR2 from the germline V gene are SGHAT and FQNNGV. DNA of the CDR3: TGTGCCAGCAGCGCGACTCGGGATACGCAGTATTTT. It codes for CASSATRDTQYF.

The CDR3 sequence: CATSDSPGQDYGYTF. CDR3 in DNA: TGTGCCACCAGTGATTCTCCGGGACAGGACTATGGCTACACCTTC. The genes are TRBV24-1 and TRBJ1-2; 8 nucleotides align to TRBD1. This CDR3 is 15 amino acids long. Trimming took 2 bases from V and 3 from J; bases not matched to a gene: 4. Germline-derived CDR1 and CDR2 are KGHDR and SFDVKD.

The chain joins TRBV2 to TRBJ2-2, with a possible D match to TRBD1 (5 bases). Germline V gives CDR1 SNHLY, CDR2 FYNNEI. The CDR3 is 13 residues long. The V end was cut by 8 bases, the J end by 7 bases, with 14 bases between. CDR3 sequence reads: CASRNQGHGELFF. The DNA for the CDR3 is TGTGCCAGCCGGAACCAGGGCCACGGGGAGCTGTTTTTT.

The V call is TRBV6-2 or TRBV6-3, the J call TRBJ1-1, with 9 bases aligning to TRBD1. The junction had 10 bases not matched to a gene; V was cut back by 7 bases and J by 4 bases. This CDR3 contains 15 residues. Germline V gives CDR1 MNHEY, CDR2 SVGEGT. The CDR3 loop reads CASTDRGNWSTEAFF. Here the CDR3 DNA reads TGTGCCAGCACTGACAGGGGGAACTGGAGCACTGAAGCTTTCTTT.

This clonotype was picked up many times. The chain couples TRBV2 to TRBJ2-5; D is unclear. Trimming left V 2 bases short and J 0 bases short, with 13 bases between. Germline CDR1 SNHLY, CDR2 FYNNEI. The CDR3 contains 16 residues. The CDR3 loop is CASSEQGQSYQETQYF. CDR3 DNA sequence: TGTGCCAGCAGTGAACAAGGGCAGTCGTACCAAGAGACCCAGTACTTC.

CDR3 DNA sequence: TGTGCCACCTTACCCGACAGGGGCGTTACTAAGCAGTACTTC. It translates to CATLPDRGVTKQYF. The chain carries TRBV6-1 and TRBJ2-7, with 8 bases matching TRBD1. The CDR3 runs 14 residues. V lost 10 bases, J lost 8 bases, and 16 bases stayed unmatched. CDR1 is MNHNS and CDR2 is SASEGT in the germline V gene.

This clonotype has ten or more counts. The V gene is TRBV30, the J gene TRBJ2-5; D gene ambiguous. The germline CDR1 and CDR2 sequences are GTSNPN and SVGIG (reference sequence). The V end was cut by 2 bases, the J end by 2 bases, with 6 bases between. The CDR3 is made up of 12 amino acids. The CDR3 here is CAWSPLQETQYF. CDR3 coding DNA: TGTGCCTGGAGTCCACTGCAAGAGACCCAGTACTTC.

The chain uses TRBV20-1 and TRBJ2-2; 10 bases are shared with TRBD1. This CDR3 region has 15 residues. Trimming took 5 bases from V and 8 from J; bases not matched to a gene: 11. Germline V gene sequence: CDR1 DFQATT, CDR2 SNEGSKA (reference sequence). The CDR3 DNA reads as TGCAGTGCTCCCGACAGGGGGCTCCCTTCGGGGGAGCTGTTTTTT. Its protein product is CSAPDRGLPSGELFF.

In this sample, this clonotype turned up many times. This chain joins TRBV30 and TRBJ1-5; perhaps TRBD1 as D (6 bases). The CDR3 has 17 amino acids. Trimming cost V 0 bases and J 2 bases, with 17 bases left between them. Germline V gene data show CDR1 as GTSNPN and CDR2 as SVGIG (reference sequence). The CDR3 loop is CAWSVGNRVGGNQPQHF. The CDR3 DNA sequence: TGTGCCTGGAGTGTGGGGAACAGGGTCGGTGGCAATCAGCCCCAGCATTTT.

J is TRBJ2-2 and V is TRBV12-3 or TRBV12-4; 9 nucleotides match TRBD2. The V gene end was trimmed by 6 bases and the J gene end by 4 bases; junction bases not matched to a gene: 12. The CDR3 contains 17 residues. The CDR3 DNA sequence: TGTGCCAGCAGGCAAAAATCCGGGACTAGCCCCACCGGGGAGCTGTTTTTT. It yields the protein CASRQKSGTSPTGELFF.

This clonotype was detected many times. The rearrangement uses TRBV11-2 and TRBJ2-2, with TRBD2 matching over 8 bases. The CDR3 contains 16 residues. The V and J ends lost 3 bases and 1 base, in that order; junction bases with no gene match: 4. Germline V gene data show CDR1 as SGHAT and CDR2 as FQNNGV. This CDR3 reads CASSFLAGGNTGELFF. The CDR3 nucleotides read TGTGCCAGCAGCTTTCTTGCGGGAGGGAACACCGGGGAGCTGTTTTTT.

This clonotype was counted ten times or more. The gene calls are TRBV9 and TRBJ1-1; no clear D gene. V was trimmed by 0 bases and J by 0 bases, leaving 6 bases between them. Per the germline V gene, CDR1 is SGDLS and CDR2 is YYNGEE. This CDR3 contains 14 residues. In DNA, the CDR3 is TGTGCCAGCAGCGTAGAACCCTTGAACACTGAAGCTTTCTTT. Protein: CASSVEPLNTEAFF.

DNA of the CDR3: TGTGCCAGCAGTTTATCATCAGGGGGCGTCTACACCTTC. It yields the protein CASSLSSGGVYTF. The genes are TRBV12-3 or TRBV12-4 and TRBJ1-2; TRBD1 matches 8 bases. V lost 2 bases to trimming and J lost 10 bases; unmatched junction nucleotides: 6. The CDR3 sequence is 13 residues long.

Many counts were recorded for this clonotype. The chain joins TRBV7-6 to TRBJ2-7; no clear D gene. The CDR3 runs 13 residues. Germline CDR1 and CDR2: SGHVS and FNYEAQ. With 5 bases removed from V and 5 bases from J, the gap between germline ends came to 13 bases. CDR3 nucleotide sequence: TGTGCCAGCAGCATCGATAGGAGCCACGAGCAGTACTTC. Encoded protein: CASSIDRSHEQYF.

The chain combines TRBV18 with TRBJ1-5, with 9 bases that match TRBD1. The CDR3 has 16 amino acids. The J segment lost 6 bases and the V segment lost 3 bases, leaving 9 bases of the junction unmatched. Germline assignment: CDR1 KGHSH and CDR2 LQKENI. The CDR3 sequence is CASSPLGQGFGQPQHF. The DNA of the CDR3 is TGTGCCAGCTCACCCCTGGGACAGGGTTTTGGTCAGCCCCAGCATTTT.

V and J are TRBV29-1 and TRBJ1-2; 9 positions agree with TRBD1. Trimming took 7 bases from V and 8 from J; bases not matched to a gene: 11. Germline CDR1 SQVTM, CDR2 ANQGSEA. The CDR3 is 13 amino acids. CDR3 nucleotides: TGCAGCGCTACGGAGGGACAGGGATACGGCTACACCTTC. Its translation is CSATEGQGYGYTF.

This clonotype was observed at least ten times. The rearrangement uses TRBV28 and TRBJ2-7; maybe TRBD2 (5 bases). V was pared by 3 bases and J by 6 bases, with 21 bases between. Per the germline V gene, CDR1 is MDHEN and CDR2 is SYDVKM. CDR3 length equals 16 residues. In nucleotides, the CDR3 is TGTGCCAGCAGTTTGGTAGGGCCTAGCTGGAGTTCCGAGCAGTACTTC. Amino acid sequence: CASSLVGPSWSSEQYF.

In this sample, this clonotype turned up many times. The rearrangement uses TRBV7-9 and TRBJ2-7; 13 bases match TRBD2. Germline V gene lookup returns CDR1 SEHNR and CDR2 FQNEAQ (reference sequence). Trimming cost V 8 bases and J 6 bases; bases outside gene matches: 4. The CDR3 spans 13 residues. CDR3 in DNA: TGTGCCAGCGCACTAGCGGGAGGGACCGAGCAGTACTTC. Encoded protein: CASALAGGTEQYF.

This clonotype was observed many times. The chain carries TRBV12-3 or TRBV12-4 and TRBJ2-2, with D tentatively TRBD2 (6 bases). This CDR3 contains 15 residues. V lost 3 bases and J lost 5, with 13 bases in between. The CDR3 DNA reads as TGTGCCAGCAGTTTTGACGGGAGAAGAACCGGGGAGCTGTTTTTT. As protein: CASSFDGRRTGELFF.

This clonotype has ten or more counts. V is TRBV11-2 and J is TRBJ2-7; D is undetermined. The CDR3 has 13 residues. Trimming took 3 bases from V and 3 from J, leaving 9 bases between them. Germline-derived CDR1 and CDR2 are SGHAT and FQNNGV. The CDR3 protein is CASSLGNGYEQYF. The CDR3 region has the DNA TGTGCCAGCAGCTTGGGTAACGGCTACGAGCAGTACTTC.

The gene calls are TRBV20-1 and TRBJ1-1, with a weak D call TRBD1 (5 bases). The CDR3 extends over 16 amino acids. Per the germline V gene, CDR1 is DFQATT and CDR2 is SNEGSKA (reference sequence). V shed 2 bases and J shed 4 bases, with 20 bases lying between them. CDR3 nucleotides: TGCAGTGCTAGACCTGGGGGGGTCTCCTGGGGCACTGAAGCTTTCTTT. Its protein is CSARPGGVSWGTEAFF.

This clonotype was seen many times. The chain recombines TRBV20-1 with TRBJ2-7; D gene ambiguous. V shed 3 bases and J shed 6 bases, with 12 bases lying between them. The CDR3 totals 12 residues. Germline assignment: CDR1 DFQATT and CDR2 SNEGSKA (reference sequence). As DNA, the CDR3 is TGCAGTGCTAGGAGTTTGACTGTCGAGCAGTACTTC. This translates into CSARSLTVEQYF.